Presented here are 29 T cell receptor beta chains from one specimen sequenced in a study of identifying expanded T cells in peripheral blood. Clones were sequenced by immunoSEQ multiplex PCR, and TCRdb holds only the in-frame ones, with some missing. The sample comprises 45,000 to 75,000 clones, around four fifths of which are singletons, and approximately 17% rests with the top ten. The sequencing sample was made of blood. These TCRs come from a person aged 18 to 70 in good health.

V gene TRBV1 combines with J gene TRBJ2-5; the table's D call, TRBD2, has no DNA check behind it. TRBV1 is recorded as a pseudogene. This CDR3 contains 16 residues. This CDR3 is CTSRTRDCRIGETQYF. The DNA of the CDR3 is TGCACCAGCAGGACACGGGACTGCCGGATAGGAGAGACCCAGTACTTC.

The chain employs TRBV7-9 and TRBJ1-4; 8 nucleotides line up with TRBD1. CDR1 and CDR2 (germline): SEHNR, FQNEAQ (reference sequence). The CDR3 totals 14 residues. V lost 2 bases and J lost 8; bases outside the gene matches: 4. The CDR3 region is CASSLQGAKEKLFF. CDR3 nucleotides: TGTGCCAGCAGCTTACAGGGGGCGAAGGAAAAACTGTTTTTT.

The chain employs TRBV10-3 and TRBJ1-1, with no clear D. Deletions cut 0 bases from V and 3 bases from J, with 11 bases between. The CDR3 runs to 15 residues. Looked up from germline, CDR1 is ENHRY and CDR2 is SYGVKD. The CDR3 region is CAISESLHRYTEAFF. The CDR3, as DNA: TGTGCCATCAGTGAGTCGTTACACAGATACACTGAAGCTTTCTTT.

V usage is TRBV19 and J usage is TRBJ1-3; possible D gene TRBD1, 6 bases. The germline V gene encodes CDR1 LNHDA and CDR2 SQIVND (reference sequence). The ends were cut back, 5 bases at V and 1 base at J, with 9 bases in the middle. The CDR3 loop spans 14 amino acids. The CDR3 DNA follows: TGTGCCAGTAGTCCTACAGGGTCTGGAAACACCATATATTTT. Translation gives CASSPTGSGNTIYF.

The chain has TRBV20-1 and TRBJ2-7, with D possibly called TRBD1 or TRBD2 (6 bases each). Per germline, CDR1 DFQATT and CDR2 SNEGSKA (reference sequence). The V gene lost 6 bases and the J gene lost 9 bases, with 15 bases spanning the gap. The CDR3 has 11 residues. CDR3: CSAHLGGAQYF. The DNA of the CDR3 is TGCAGTGCCCACCTGGGGGGCGCGCAGTACTTC.

This rearrangement joins TRBV7-2 to TRBJ1-2; unclear D gene. The CDR3 contains 11 residues. V was shortened by 6 bases and J by 4 bases, with 6 bases between the two germline ends. In germline, CDR1 is SGHTA, CDR2 FQGNSA. The CDR3 here is CASSGSYGYTF. DNA for the CDR3: TGTGCCAGCAGTGGCAGCTATGGCTACACCTTC.

This chain joins TRBV5-1 and TRBJ2-6; possibly TRBD1 for D (5 bases). Deletions cut 0 bases from V and 4 bases from J, with 8 bases between. CDR3 length: 15 residues. Germline V gene sequence: CDR1 SGHRS, CDR2 YFSETQ. CDR3 sequence (DNA): TGCGCCAGCAGCTTGGAGGGGCGCGGGGCCAACGTCCTGACTTTC. Amino acid sequence: CASSLEGRGANVLTF. Looking up the rest from reference TRBV5-1 and TRBJ2-6 gives the full variable domain: KAGVTQTPRYLIKTRGQQVTLSCSPISGHRSVSWYQQTPGQGLQFLFEYFSETQRNKGNFPGRFSGRQFSNSRSEMNVSTLELGDSALYLCASSLEGRGANVLTFGAGSRLTVL.

V is TRBV19 and J is TRBJ2-7, with TRBD1 identical over 8 bases. The V segment lost 7 bases and the J segment 6 bases; nucleotides outside the gene matches: 8. This CDR3 comprises 13 residues. Germline V lookup: CDR1 LNHDA, CDR2 SQIVND (reference sequence). The CDR3 loop reads CASKDRADSEQYF. DNA of the CDR3: TGTGCCAGTAAGGACAGGGCAGACAGCGAGCAGTACTTC.

The chain carries TRBV19 and TRBJ1-1; D remains ambiguous. The ends were cut back, 5 bases at V and 4 bases at J, with 17 bases in the middle. CDR3 length: 15 amino acids. Germline values: CDR1 LNHDA, CDR2 SQIVND (reference sequence). CDR3 DNA: TGTGCCAGTAGTCCCCGGCTGAGCATTGCCACTGAAGCTTTCTTT. Protein sequence: CASSPRLSIATEAFF.

The chain recombines TRBV7-2 with TRBJ2-1; 7 bases align to TRBD2. Germline V gene lookup returns CDR1 SGHTA and CDR2 FQGNSA. With 1 base clipped from V and 1 base from J, the junction kept 7 bases outside the gene matches. CDR3 length equals 17 residues. In DNA, the CDR3 is TGTGCCAGCAGCTTAGTGCGGGGGATATCTTCCTACAATGAGCAGTTCTTC. This codes for CASSLVRGISSYNEQFF.

J is TRBJ2-5 and V is TRBV7-2, with no clear D. Per the germline V gene, CDR1 is SGHTA and CDR2 is FQGNSA. CDR3 size: 13 residues. V was cut by 1 base and J by 5 bases, with 8 bases left in between. CDR3 nucleotide sequence: TGTGCCAGCAGCTTAGGGGTCCACGAGACCCAGTACTTC. It codes for CASSLGVHETQYF.

The J gene is TRBJ1-1, the V gene TRBV6-6; no reliable D call. Between the trimmed V and J ends, which lost 7 bases and 2 bases, there was a span of 14 bases. CDR3 length: 14 amino acids. In germline, CDR1 is MNHNY, CDR2 SVGAGI (reference sequence). The CDR3 loop reads CASNANSANTEAFF. The DNA for the CDR3 is TGTGCCAGCAACGCAAATTCAGCAAACACTGAAGCTTTCTTT.

This chain uses TRBV29-1 with TRBJ1-2, with D tentatively TRBD1 (6 bases). V shed 6 bases and J shed 8 bases, with 22 bases lying between them. The CDR3 is made up of 14 amino acids. Germline assignment: CDR1 SQVTM and CDR2 ANQGSEA. The CDR3 sequence: CSVLEGGGTRGYTF. CDR3 DNA: TGCAGCGTCCTGGAGGGGGGCGGGACTAGGGGCTACACCTTC.

The genes are TRBV7-2 and TRBJ2-7; 8 nucleotides line up with TRBD2. CDR1 is SGHTA and CDR2 is FQGNSA in the germline V gene. V shed 5 bases and J 5 bases; nucleotides not matched to a gene: 8. CDR3 length: 14 residues. The CDR3, as DNA: TGTGCCAGCAGCCCGCAGCGGGAGTCACACGAGCAGTACTTC. It translates to CASSPQRESHEQYF. Drawing the rest from reference TRBV7-2 and TRBJ2-7, the complete variable domain is GAGVSQSPSNKVTEKGKDVELRCDPISGHTALYWYRQSLGQGLEFLIYFQGNSAPDKSGLPSDRFSAERTGGSVSTLTIQRTQQEDSAVYLCASSPQRESHEQYFGPGTRLTVT.

V is TRBV11-3 and J is TRBJ2-5, with D possibly matching TRBD1 (5 bases). With 0 bases removed from V and 4 bases from J, the gap between germline ends came to 12 bases. This CDR3 is built from 15 residues. Per the germline V gene, CDR1 is SGHNT and CDR2 is YENEEA. CDR3 sequence reads: CASSLDSGWGETQYF. The CDR3 DNA reads TGTGCCAGCAGCTTAGACTCAGGGTGGGGAGAGACCCAGTACTTC.

This clone was detected once. The chain is built from TRBV11-3 and TRBJ1-1; D might be TRBD1 (5 bases). V was cut by 5 bases and J by 1 base, with 14 bases left in between. CDR1 SGHNT and CDR2 YENEEA come from the germline V gene. This CDR3 comprises 15 residues. The CDR3 sequence is CASSPVQAPNTEAFF. The CDR3 DNA reads TGTGCCAGCAGCCCCGTACAGGCGCCGAACACTGAAGCTTTCTTT.

This chain connects TRBV30 to TRBJ2-7; D is perhaps TRBD1 or TRBD2 (5 bases each). This CDR3 is built from 13 residues. Trimming stripped 4 bases from V and 4 bases from J, with 14 bases between. Germline values: CDR1 GTSNPN, CDR2 SVGIG (reference sequence). This CDR3 is CAWTRGKLYEQYF. The DNA for the CDR3 is TGTGCCTGGACCCGGGGCAAACTTTACGAGCAGTACTTC.

V usage is TRBV5-6 and J usage is TRBJ1-2, with D possibly being TRBD1 (6 bases). CDR1 and CDR2 from the germline V gene are SGHDT and YYEEEE. Trimming removed 0 bases at V and 0 bases at J, with 12 bases between. This CDR3 spans 16 amino acids. CDR3 in DNA: TGTGCCAGCAGCTTGGTTGGGGACATCGCTAACTATGGCTACACCTTC. It specifies CASSLVGDIANYGYTF.

The chain has TRBV7-3 and TRBJ2-3, with a possible D match to TRBD2 (6 bases). The length of the CDR3 is 15 residues. Trimming shortened V by 4 bases and J by 2 bases, and 13 bases separated the two germline ends. Per germline, CDR1 SGHTA and CDR2 FQGTGA. Here the CDR3 DNA reads TGTGCCAGCAGCTCTTTTGGGGGGAACACAGATACGCAGTATTTT. Protein sequence: CASSSFGGNTDTQYF.

The V gene is TRBV15, the J gene TRBJ2-3, with D perhaps TRBD2 (5 bases). The CDR3 contains 15 residues. Germline V gene lookup returns CDR1 LNHNV and CDR2 YYDKDF (reference sequence). Trimming shortened V by 0 bases and J by 1 base, and 8 bases separated the two germline ends. CDR3 nucleotides: TGTGCCACCAGCAGAGAGCGGGCGGGCACAGATACGCAGTATTTT. The encoded protein is CATSRERAGTDTQYF.

This CDR3 is CATSMGANTEAFF. In DNA form, the CDR3 reads TGTGCCACCAGCATGGGGGCGAACACTGAAGCTTTCTTT. V is TRBV15 and J is TRBJ1-1; TRBD1 might be the D (6 bases). Germline CDR1 is LNHNV and CDR2 is YYDKDF (reference sequence). The CDR3 loop spans 13 amino acids. V was trimmed by 4 bases and J by 1 base, leaving 7 bases between them.

The chain couples TRBV7-6 to TRBJ1-5; D gene uncertain. CDR1 and CDR2 from the germline V gene are SGHVS and FNYEAQ. The CDR3 is 12 residues long. V shed 5 bases and J shed 4 bases, with 6 bases lying between them. CDR3 protein: CASSHLNQPQHF. CDR3 bases: TGTGCCAGCAGCCATTTAAATCAGCCCCAGCATTTT.

The chain links TRBV18 to TRBJ1-2; unclear D gene. V lost 6 bases and J lost 3, with 20 bases in between. The CDR3 covers 16 residues. Per germline, CDR1 KGHSH and CDR2 LQKENI. The CDR3 loop reads CASSSVPGSLHYGYTF. For the CDR3, the DNA is TGTGCCAGCTCCTCCGTCCCGGGGTCCCTGCACTATGGCTACACCTTC.

This sequence joins TRBV9 and TRBJ2-1, with 7 bases that match TRBD2. Germline V gene sequence: CDR1 SGDLS, CDR2 YYNGEE. V lost 0 bases, J lost 6 bases, and 12 bases stayed unmatched. The CDR3 spans 17 residues. This CDR3 reads CASSVEPGLGGSNEQFF. In nucleotides, the CDR3 is TGTGCCAGCAGCGTAGAACCCGGACTAGGAGGGAGCAATGAGCAGTTCTTC.

The genes are TRBV7-6 and TRBJ2-2; TRBD2 matches 11 bases. Germline trimming cut 6 bases from V and 5 bases from J; bases unmatched to any gene: 8. The CDR3 runs 16 residues. Germline V gives CDR1 SGHVS, CDR2 FNYEAQ. CDR3 sequence reads: CASSRGTSGDTGELFF. The DNA for the CDR3 is TGTGCCAGCAGTCGCGGGACTAGCGGTGATACCGGGGAGCTGTTTTTT.

The V and J genes are TRBV2 and TRBJ1-3; the D gene is possibly TRBD1 (5 bases). In germline, CDR1 is SNHLY, CDR2 FYNNEI. The CDR3 has 17 amino acids. Trimming stripped 9 bases from V and 4 bases from J, with 25 bases between. The DNA for the CDR3 is TGTGCCAGTAAGCTGTACGGCCATGGGGGTGGCGGAAACACCATATATTTT. Protein: CASKLYGHGGGGNTIYF. The full variable domain, completed using reference TRBV2 and TRBJ1-3, is EPEVTQTPSHQVTQMGQEVILRCVPISNHLYFYWYRQILGQKVEFLVSFYNNEISEKSEIFDDQFSVERPDGSNFTLKIRSTKLEDSAMYFCASKLYGHGGGGNTIYFGEGSWLTVV.

J is TRBJ2-1 and V is TRBV5-1; 10 nucleotides agree with TRBD2. This CDR3 region has 16 residues. CDR1 is SGHRS and CDR2 is YFSETQ in the germline V gene. Trimming cost V 0 bases and J 3 bases; bases outside gene matches: 3. CDR3 in amino acids: CASSLVPSGGYNEQFF. The CDR3 coding sequence is TGCGCCAGCAGCTTGGTTCCTAGCGGGGGCTACAATGAGCAGTTCTTC.

The V call is TRBV2, the J call TRBJ1-2; D is perhaps TRBD1 (6 bases). Trimming cost V 6 bases and J 0 bases, with 17 bases left between them. Per the germline V gene, CDR1 is SNHLY and CDR2 is FYNNEI. The CDR3 runs 16 residues. The CDR3: CASRRAGTTTNYGYTF. The CDR3 region has the DNA TGTGCCAGCAGGCGAGCCGGGACAACAACTAACTATGGCTACACCTTC.

The V gene is TRBV5-1, the J gene TRBJ2-3; D tentatively reads TRBD1 or TRBD2 (5 bases each). CDR1 is SGHRS, CDR2 YFSETQ, per germline. V lost 4 bases, J lost 0 bases, and 9 bases lay in between. The length of the CDR3 is 14 residues. The chain's CDR3 is CASSLWDSTDTQYF. CDR3 nucleotide sequence: TGCGCCAGCAGCCTGTGGGACAGCACAGATACGCAGTATTTT.